A single sample is the source of the 15 T cell receptor beta chains below, sequenced in a study of CXCR3-negative and CXCR3-positive naive CD8 T cells. Libraries of TRB cDNA were made by 5' RACE and carried UMIs. TCRdb re-analyzed the 5' RACE reads; it lists each CDR3 protein once, without DNA. The sample holds roughly 41,000 distinct CDR3 sequences. Sequenced input: memory CD8+ T cells from blood. These receptors were collected from a human donor in good health. Some clones in this sample may be carry-over from other donors' samples.

The V and J genes are TRBV29-1 and TRBJ2-7; absent DNA, TCRdb's TRBD1 call cannot be checked. This CDR3 contains 14 residues. The germline V gene encodes CDR1 SQVTM and CDR2 ANQGSEA. The CDR3 region is CSVVPDRLTYEQYF.

The chain couples TRBV12-2 to TRBJ2-2; TCRdb indicates TRBD1, and absent DNA this call remains unverified. TRBV12-2 is reported as a pseudogene. CDR3 length equals 15 residues. The CDR3: CASRLAGDPPGSCFF.

This chain connects TRBV29-1 to TRBJ1-1; the TCRdb D gene call, TRBD1, has no DNA to confirm it. Germline V gene sequence: CDR1 SQVTM, CDR2 ANQGSEA. The CDR3 has 13 residues. The CDR3 reads CSVAGGAGTEAFF.

The V and J genes are TRBV29-1 and TRBJ2-2; TCRdb returns TRBD1, unconfirmable since there is no DNA. The CDR3 loop spans 17 amino acids. Germline V gives CDR1 SQVTM, CDR2 ANQGSEA. The CDR3 sequence is CSVEIWGDTTNTGELFF.

This chain joins TRBV5-1 and TRBJ2-7. Per the germline V gene, CDR1 is SGHRS and CDR2 is YFSETQ. The CDR3 extends over 13 amino acids. The CDR3 sequence: CASSWDSSYEQYF. The whole variable domain, remainder taken from reference TRBV5-1 and TRBJ2-7, is KAGVTQTPRYLIKTRGQQVTLSCSPISGHRSVSWYQQTPGQGLQFLFEYFSETQRNKGNFPGRFSGRQFSNSRSEMNVSTLELGDSALYLCASSWDSSYEQYFGPGTRLTVT.

This chain uses TRBV27 with TRBJ2-1. Germline CDR1 and CDR2: MNHEY and SMNVEV (reference sequence). The CDR3 sequence is 13 residues long. The CDR3 is CASSTPLSDEQFF.

This clonotype is classed as medium-sized by frequency. CDR3 sequence reads: CASSQDVAGYNEQFF. This chain connects TRBV4-3 to TRBJ2-1; TCRdb selects TRBD2, and the lack of DNA leaves this call unchecked. CDR3 length equals 15 residues. Looked up from germline, CDR1 is LGHNA and CDR2 is YSLEER.

The rearrangement uses TRBV7-9 and TRBJ1-2; absent DNA, TCRdb's TRBD1 call cannot be checked. The CDR3 extends over 17 amino acids. Germline-derived CDR1 and CDR2 are SEHNR and FQNEAQ (reference sequence). The chain's CDR3 is CASSVGTGEWIDYGYTF.

The J gene is TRBJ2-3, the V gene TRBV7-2; the D call from TCRdb, TRBD1, cannot be confirmed without DNA. CDR1 and CDR2 (germline): SGHTA, FQGNSA. The length of the CDR3 is 15 residues. CDR3 in amino acids: CASRSSGLAQDTQYF.

This chain connects TRBV12-3 or TRBV12-4 to TRBJ2-1. This CDR3 region has 13 residues. CDR3 protein: CASSAGSYNEQFF.

According to its frequency, this clonotype is medium-sized. The J gene is TRBJ2-1, the V gene TRBV5-1; TCRdb gives TRBD2 as the D gene, but with no DNA this cannot be confirmed. This CDR3 region has 14 residues. Germline-derived CDR1 and CDR2 are SGHRS and YFSETQ. CDR3 region: CASSASGAYNEQFF. The entire variable domain, with the rest obtained from reference TRBV5-1 and TRBJ2-1, is as follows: KAGVTQTPRYLIKTRGQQVTLSCSPISGHRSVSWYQQTPGQGLQFLFEYFSETQRNKGNFPGRFSGRQFSNSRSEMNVSTLELGDSALYLCASSASGAYNEQFFGPGTRLTVL.

According to its frequency, this clonotype is medium-sized. CDR3 in amino acids: CASTSSWLLGELFF. V gene TRBV11-2 combines with J gene TRBJ2-2. Germline-derived CDR1 and CDR2 are SGHAT and FQNNGV. CDR3 size: 14 residues.

This chain connects TRBV12-3 or TRBV12-4 to TRBJ2-2. The CDR3 runs 14 residues. The CDR3 sequence: CASSFFPHAGELFF.

The chain links TRBV28 to TRBJ1-2; the TRBD1 assignment by TCRdb is unverifiable without DNA. The CDR3 runs to 15 residues. Looked up from germline, CDR1 is MDHEN and CDR2 is SYDVKM. CDR3 sequence reads: CASSLIRQGLNGYTF.

The chain recombines TRBV4-1 with TRBJ2-4; the TRBD1 assignment by TCRdb is unverifiable without DNA. This CDR3 contains 16 residues. The V gene's germline CDR1 is MGHRA and CDR2 YSYEKL. Here the CDR3 reads CASSQEQGGAKNIQYF.